Each of the 14 T cell receptor beta chains below was sequenced from the same sample in a study of shared clonotypes between healthy human individuals. Profiled with immunoSEQ multiplex PCR; TCRdb holds only in-frame clones, not every one. The sample holds about 2.1 million clones, roughly 93% seen once. CD8 cells classed as naive were CD45RO-negative and positively selected for CCR7, excluding terminally differentiated effector memory CD45RA+ cells. The sequencing input was naive CD8+ T cells from PBMCs. The receptors stem from a man aged 18 to 29 in good health. Some clones in this sample may be carry-over from other donors' samples.

V is TRBV6-6 and J is TRBJ2-7, with 14 positions matching TRBD2. The CDR3 loop spans 15 amino acids. CDR1 and CDR2 from the germline V gene are MNHNY and SVGAGI (reference sequence). V gave up 5 bases and J gave up 4 bases; unmatched junction bases: 4. CDR3 region: CASSARTSGRYEQYF. Written as DNA, the CDR3 is TGTGCCAGCAGTGCCCGGACTAGCGGGAGGTACGAGCAGTACTTC.

CDR3 sequence reads: CASSVEQKPETQYF. The CDR3 DNA reads as TGTGCCAGCAGCGTAGAACAGAAACCAGAGACCCAGTACTTC. The rearrangement uses TRBV9 and TRBJ2-5, with D uncertain. Trimming took 0 bases from V and 4 from J, leaving 10 bases between them. This CDR3 contains 14 residues. Germline V gene data show CDR1 as SGDLS and CDR2 as YYNGEE.

The V gene is TRBV28, the J gene TRBJ2-3, with 7 bases matching TRBD2. V dropped 3 bases and J dropped 2; count of bases not matched to a gene: 11. CDR1 and CDR2 from the germline V gene are MDHEN and SYDVKM. CDR3 size: 17 residues. DNA for the CDR3: TGTGCCAGCAGTTTTCGTCCGGGGCTAGCGGTCACAGATACGCAGTATTTT. It codes for CASSFRPGLAVTDTQYF. Full variable domain (outside the CDR3, taken from reference TRBV28 and TRBJ2-3): DVKVTQSSRYLVKRTGEKVFLECVQDMDHENMFWYRQDPGLGLRLIYFSYDVKMKEKGDIPEGYSVSREKKERFSLILESASTNQTSMYLCASSFRPGLAVTDTQYFGPGTRLTVL.

This sequence joins TRBV29-1 and TRBJ1-2; no firm D call. V dropped 7 bases and J dropped 3 bases, with 9 bases sitting between them. Germline values: CDR1 SQVTM, CDR2 ANQGSEA. The CDR3 loop spans 11 amino acids. This CDR3 reads CSGWVDYGYTF. In nucleotides, the CDR3 is TGCAGCGGGTGGGTTGACTATGGCTACACCTTC.

The rearrangement joins TRBV27 to TRBJ1-5, with 8 nucleotides matching TRBD1. CDR3 length: 15 residues. Germline CDR1 MNHEY, CDR2 SMNVEV (reference sequence). Losses at the gene ends were 2 bases for V and 3 bases for J; bases not matched to a gene: 3. The CDR3 here is CASSLGQGFNQPQHF. CDR3 nucleotides: TGTGCCAGCAGTTTAGGACAGGGCTTCAATCAGCCCCAGCATTTT.

The chain carries TRBV27 and TRBJ1-5; 9 nucleotides line up with TRBD1. Germline loops: CDR1 MNHEY, CDR2 SMNVEV (reference sequence). This CDR3 has 14 residues. The junction had 6 bases not matched to a gene; V was cut back by 5 bases and J by 7 bases. The CDR3 loop reads CASSPGTGLQPQHF. DNA for the CDR3: TGTGCCAGCAGTCCTGGGACAGGGCTCCAGCCCCAGCATTTT.

The chain's CDR3 is CASSSDRGYQPQHF. CDR3 sequence (DNA): TGTGCCAGCAGTTCGGACAGGGGATATCAGCCCCAGCATTTT. This rearrangement joins TRBV28 to TRBJ1-5; 9 bases fit TRBD1. There are 14 residues in the CDR3. The J segment lost 5 bases and the V segment lost 4 bases, leaving 3 bases of the junction unmatched. CDR1 and CDR2 from the germline V gene are MDHEN and SYDVKM. Full variable domain (outside the CDR3, taken from reference TRBV28 and TRBJ1-5): DVKVTQSSRYLVKRTGEKVFLECVQDMDHENMFWYRQDPGLGLRLIYFSYDVKMKEKGDIPEGYSVSREKKERFSLILESASTNQTSMYLCASSSDRGYQPQHFGDGTRLSIL.

The V call is TRBV28, the J call TRBJ2-1; D is unresolved. Germline V gives CDR1 MDHEN, CDR2 SYDVKM. The V end lost 6 bases, the J end lost 6 bases, and 12 bases lay between the germline ends. The CDR3 covers 13 residues. The chain's CDR3 is CASRQNGPNEQFF. CDR3 nucleotides: TGTGCCAGCAGACAAAATGGGCCCAATGAGCAGTTCTTC.

J is TRBJ1-5 and V is TRBV6-1, with D hard to call. This CDR3 contains 12 residues. V was trimmed by 5 bases and J by 9 bases, leaving 11 bases between them. Germline V gene data show CDR1 as MNHNS and CDR2 as SASEGT. CDR3 residues: CASSSPLGPQHF. The CDR3 nucleotides read TGTGCCAGCAGTTCTCCCCTAGGGCCCCAGCATTTT.

The chain employs TRBV9 and TRBJ1-2, with unresolved D. Germline assignment: CDR1 SGDLS and CDR2 YYNGEE. Trimming pared 3 bases from V and 3 bases from J, leaving 12 bases between. There are 14 residues in the CDR3. The CDR3 here is CASSASAKYYGYTF. In DNA form, the CDR3 reads TGTGCCAGCAGCGCTTCAGCGAAATACTATGGCTACACCTTC.

This clone occurred once. The rearrangement uses TRBV19 and TRBJ1-1, with D hard to call. Germline V gene data show CDR1 as LNHDA and CDR2 as SQIVND (reference sequence). The CDR3 is 14 residues long. Trimming left V 4 bases short and J 1 base short, with 10 bases between. CDR3 sequence (DNA): TGTGCCAGTAGTAACGTCAGAACGAACACTGAAGCTTTCTTT. Its protein product is CASSNVRTNTEAFF.

About this clone itself: The identical CDR3 is also encoded by other nucleotide sequences in the sample. The rearrangement uses TRBV19 and TRBJ1-1; 7 bases align to TRBD1. After removal of 6 bases from V and 6 bases from J, the junction contained 1 base not matched to a gene. Per the germline V gene, CDR1 is LNHDA and CDR2 is SQIVND (reference sequence). The CDR3 is 11 residues long. CDR3 sequence: CASSRGAEAFF. The CDR3 nucleotides read TGTGCCAGTAGCAGGGGGGCTGAAGCTTTCTTT.

The genes are TRBV15 and TRBJ2-7; 7 nucleotides agree with TRBD2. Germline CDR1 reads LNHNV; CDR2 reads YYDKDF (reference sequence). Trimming removed 5 bases from V and 3 bases from J; junction bases left unmatched: 7. The CDR3 runs to 14 residues. In nucleotides, the CDR3 is TGTGCCACCAGCGCTAGCGGAAACGACTACGAGCAGTACTTC. Encoded protein: CATSASGNDYEQYF.

The chain joins TRBV7-9 to TRBJ2-7; D unclear. This CDR3 spans 13 amino acids. V lost 3 bases and J 7 bases, leaving 13 bases between the germline ends. The germline V gene encodes CDR1 SEHNR and CDR2 FQNEAQ (reference sequence). CDR3 DNA sequence: TGTGCCAGCAGCTTCAAAGAAGTGGGTGAGCAGTACTTC. Its protein product is CASSFKEVGEQYF.